This paragraph reports one T cell receptor beta chain. Study members were between about 18 and 95 years old and lived in 24 US regions. Donors were grouped by their self-reported clinical history. The ends lost 5 bases at V and 8 bases at J; junction bases unmatched: 1. The CDR3 contains 12 residues. These data come from a study of blood T cell repertoires in COVID-19. Study processing details: Nucleated cell number was recorded as an estimate derived from reference gene primer amplification. Repertoires were generated with immunoSEQ multiplex PCR, while TCRdb's copy carries only in-frame clones and drops some. From that table come the V and J calls and clone size; the DNA was used to work out D and trimming. The sample contains a few hundred thousand clones, 84% of which appear only once.

The sequenced sample consisted of PBMCs or T cells enriched from blood (not recorded which). The sequence derives from a man under 40 with acute COVID-19. This chain connects TRBV12-3 or TRBV12-4 to TRBJ1-2, with 11 bases aligning to TRBD1. CDR3 amino acids: CASSRTGGGYTF. The DNA of the CDR3 is TGTGCCAGCAGTAGGACAGGGGGCGGCTACACCTTC.